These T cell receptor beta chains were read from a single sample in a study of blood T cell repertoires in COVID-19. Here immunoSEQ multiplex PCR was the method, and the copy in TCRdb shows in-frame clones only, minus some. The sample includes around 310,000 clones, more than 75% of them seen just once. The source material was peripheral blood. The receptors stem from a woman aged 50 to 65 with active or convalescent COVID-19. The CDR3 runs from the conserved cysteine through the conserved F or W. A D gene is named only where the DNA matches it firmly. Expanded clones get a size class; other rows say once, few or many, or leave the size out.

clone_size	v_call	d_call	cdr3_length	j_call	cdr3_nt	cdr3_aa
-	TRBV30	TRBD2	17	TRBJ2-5	TGTGCCTGGAGTGTACGTAGCGGGCCCCTGGAGGGGGAGACCCAGTACTTC	CAWSVRSGPLEGETQYF
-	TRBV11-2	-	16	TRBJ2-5	TGTGCCAGCAGCTTAGGACGAGGACAGAAACAAGAGACCCAGTACTTC	CASSLGRGQKQETQYF
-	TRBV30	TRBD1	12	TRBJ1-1	TGTGCCTGGACCTCAGGGGGCACTGAAGCTTTCTTT	CAWTSGGTEAFF
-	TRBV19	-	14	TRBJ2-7	TGTGCCAGTAGTATAGTGGGGGAGGCCTACGAGCAGTACTTC	CASSIVGEAYEQYF
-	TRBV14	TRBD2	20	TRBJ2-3	TGTGCCAGCAGCCAGGGCACTAGCGGGAGGGGTGCGAACTTCCCAGATACGCAGTATTTT	CASSQGTSGRGANFPDTQYF
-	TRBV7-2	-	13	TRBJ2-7	TGTGCCAGCAGCTTAGATCCAGGTTGGGAGCAGTACTTC	CASSLDPGWEQYF
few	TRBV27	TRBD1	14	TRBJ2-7	TGTGCCAGCAGGGACAGGGAAGGAGCCTACGAGCAGTACTTC	CASRDREGAYEQYF
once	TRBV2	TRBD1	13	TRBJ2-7	TGTGCCAGCAAGACAGGGGGATACTACGAGCAGTACTTC	CASKTGGYYEQYF
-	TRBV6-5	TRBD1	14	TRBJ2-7	TGTGCCAGCAGTTCCCGGGACAGGGCTTTTGAGCAGTACTTC	CASSSRDRAFEQYF
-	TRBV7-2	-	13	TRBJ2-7	TGTGCCAGCAGTTTGTTACAGGGCTACGAGCAGTACTTC	CASSLLQGYEQYF
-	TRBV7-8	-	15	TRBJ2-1	TGTGCCAGCAGCTCCCCTTCTGGCGTTGGAGATGAGCAGTTCTTC	CASSSPSGVGDEQFF
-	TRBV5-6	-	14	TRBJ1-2	TGTGCCAGCAGCTTGGCAGGGGCAAGCTATGGCTACACCTTC	CASSLAGASYGYTF
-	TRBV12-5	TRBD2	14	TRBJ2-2	TGTGCTAGTGGTTTGGTAGGACTAGCCGGGGAGCTGTTTTTT	CASGLVGLAGELFF
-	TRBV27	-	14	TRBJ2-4	TGTGCCAGCGGACCCACAGGGGCCAAAAACATTCAGTACTTC	CASGPTGAKNIQYF
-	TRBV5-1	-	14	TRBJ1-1	TGCGCCAGCAGCTTGGTGGGGCTCGCTGCTGAAGCTTTCTTT	CASSLVGLAAEAFF
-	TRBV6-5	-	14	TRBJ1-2	TGTGCCAGCTCACCGAGGCGGGGGAAAGATGGCTACACCTTC	CASSPRRGKDGYTF
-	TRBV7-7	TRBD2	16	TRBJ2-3	TGTGCTAGCAGCCCCGGACTAGCGGGCTCCACAGATACGCAGTATTTT	CASSPGLAGSTDTQYF
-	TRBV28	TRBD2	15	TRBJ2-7	TGTGCCAGCAGTTTAGAAGGGACTACCCACTACGAGCAGTACTTC	CASSLEGTTHYEQYF
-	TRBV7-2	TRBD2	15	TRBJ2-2	TGTGCCAGCAGCCGCCAGGGACTAGCGGGCGGGGAGCTGTTTTTT	CASSRQGLAGGELFF
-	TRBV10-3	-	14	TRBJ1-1	TGTGCCATCAGTGAGAAAGGGGGGAACACTGAAGCTTTCTTT	CAISEKGGNTEAFF
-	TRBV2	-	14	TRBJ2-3	TGTGCCAGCAGTGACGAGGGATCCACAGATACGCAGTATTTT	CASSDEGSTDTQYF
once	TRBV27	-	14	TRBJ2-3	TGTGCCAGCAGTTTGGACAGACGCACAGATACGCAGTATTTT	CASSLDRRTDTQYF
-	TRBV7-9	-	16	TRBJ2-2	TGTGCCAGCAGCCAAGGACGACGGGGGAACACCGGGGAGCTGTTTTTT	CASSQGRRGNTGELFF
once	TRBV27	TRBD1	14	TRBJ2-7	TGTGCCAGCACCCCGGACAGGGCCCGGTACGAGCAGTACTTC	CASTPDRARYEQYF
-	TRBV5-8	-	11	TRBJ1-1	TGTGCCAGCAGCCTCTACACTGAAGCTTTCTTT	CASSLYTEAFF
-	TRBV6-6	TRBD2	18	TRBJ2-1	TGTGCCAGCAGTCCGCTCACGGGACTAGCGGGAGGCGGGGATGAGCAGTTCTTC	CASSPLTGLAGGGDEQFF
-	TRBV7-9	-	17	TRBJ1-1	TGTGCCAGCAGCTTTTTTCGTGGGAATGGGGGGAATCCTGAAGCTTTCTTT	CASSFFRGNGGNPEAFF